The 9 T cell receptor beta chains below come from one sample, sequenced in a study of PD-L1 blockade in urothelial cancer. The method was immunoSEQ multiplex PCR; TCRdb's version includes in-frame clones alone and lacks a portion of them. Among around 120,000 clones listed, over 75% were seen once. The sequences come from PBMCs, collected around atezolizumab (anti-PD-L1) treatment. Receptors were obtained from a man between 50 and 59 years old with urothelial cancer.

The chain recombines TRBV10-2 with TRBJ1-1; D not certain. The CDR3 has 15 amino acids. Trimming left V 0 bases short and J 4 bases short, with 12 bases between. CDR1 WSHSY and CDR2 SAAADI come from the germline V gene. The CDR3 loop reads CASSESIVSSTEAFF. CDR3 DNA: TGCGCCAGCAGTGAGTCAATCGTCTCGAGCACTGAAGCTTTCTTT.

The chain links TRBV5-1 to TRBJ1-1; 8 bases match TRBD1. Germline loops: CDR1 SGHRS, CDR2 YFSETQ. The CDR3 has 13 residues. V lost 4 bases and J lost 5; bases outside the gene matches: 4. CDR3: CASSPQGETEAFF. The CDR3 nucleotides are TGCGCCAGCAGCCCACAGGGGGAAACTGAAGCTTTCTTT.

The chain uses TRBV28 and TRBJ2-7; 11 nucleotides match TRBD2. The CDR3 covers 16 residues. Germline CDR1 and CDR2: MDHEN and SYDVKM. V was clipped by 4 bases and J by 2 bases; unmatched bases: 7. CDR3: CASSSHRLAGTYEQYF. As DNA, the CDR3 is TGTGCCAGCAGTTCCCACAGACTAGCGGGAACCTACGAGCAGTACTTC. The whole variable domain, remainder taken from reference TRBV28 and TRBJ2-7, is DVKVTQSSRYLVKRTGEKVFLECVQDMDHENMFWYRQDPGLGLRLIYFSYDVKMKEKGDIPEGYSVSREKKERFSLILESASTNQTSMYLCASSSHRLAGTYEQYFGPGTRLTVT.

The chain couples TRBV7-9 to TRBJ2-5; 13 nucleotides agree with TRBD2. V gave up 5 bases and J gave up 4 bases; unmatched junction bases: 10. Looked up from germline, CDR1 is SEHNR and CDR2 is FQNEAQ (reference sequence). This CDR3 spans 17 amino acids. Here the CDR3 DNA reads TGTGCCAGCAGCCTTGGACTAGCGGGAGCCCGGGCAGAGACCCAGTACTTC. Translated, it gives CASSLGLAGARAETQYF.

This clone was found once. V gene TRBV4-2 combines with J gene TRBJ1-2; TRBD1 might be the D (5 bases). V lost 0 bases and J 2 bases, leaving 16 bases between the germline ends. The length of the CDR3 is 17 residues. Germline V gene sequence: CDR1 LGHNA, CDR2 YNFKEQ. The CDR3 region is CASSQEGVRGINYGYTF. The DNA for the CDR3 is TGTGCCAGCAGCCAAGAAGGAGTTCGGGGGATAAACTATGGCTACACCTTC.

The chain couples TRBV19 to TRBJ1-4; 10 nucleotides align to TRBD1. The J segment lost 8 bases and the V segment lost 4 bases, leaving 7 bases of the junction unmatched. Germline loops: CDR1 LNHDA, CDR2 SQIVND (reference sequence). This CDR3 has 15 residues. The DNA of the CDR3 is TGTGCCAGTAGTACATCGACAGGGGGCGGAGAAAAACTGTTTTTT. This sequence encodes CASSTSTGGGEKLFF.

This rearrangement joins TRBV11-2 to TRBJ1-2; possible D gene TRBD1, 5 bases. With 2 bases removed from V and 8 bases from J, the gap between germline ends came to 12 bases. CDR1 SGHAT and CDR2 FQNNGV come from the germline V gene. The CDR3 runs 13 residues. For the CDR3, the DNA is TGTGCCAGCAGCTTAAGGGGAAGGATCGGCTACACCTTC. Translated: CASSLRGRIGYTF.

This sequence joins TRBV7-2 and TRBJ2-2; 9 nucleotides match TRBD1. The CDR3 covers 14 residues. Germline lookup yields CDR1 SGHTA and CDR2 FQGNSA. V was clipped by 5 bases and J by 6 bases; unmatched bases: 4. As DNA, the CDR3 is TGTGCCAGCAGCCCGGGACAGGGCGCCGGGGAGCTGTTTTTT. Translating gives CASSPGQGAGELFF.

This clone was counted once. The rearrangement joins TRBV28 to TRBJ2-7, with D maybe TRBD2 (6 bases). Looked up from germline, CDR1 is MDHEN and CDR2 is SYDVKM. The CDR3 covers 15 residues. V lost 7 bases, J lost 1 base, and 17 bases lay in between. CDR3: CASIPRASASYEQYF. In DNA, the CDR3 is TGTGCCAGCATCCCCCGGGCTAGCGCATCCTACGAGCAGTACTTC.